This TCR beta chain was sequenced for a study of blood T cell repertoires in COVID-19. Study-level information: Acute and convalescent COVID-19 specimens originated in the United States, Italy and Spain. In each case, the material was cDNA or gDNA derived from T cells, B-cell-depleted T cells, or PBMCs.

Germline V CDR1 and CDR2: SEHNR, FQNEAQ (reference sequence). CDR3 size: 15 residues. With 0 bases removed from V and 3 bases from J, the gap between germline ends came to 11 bases. Source study methods: Counts of nucleated cells, estimated from reference gene primer amplification, were obtained. TCRdb's table, derived via immunoSEQ multiplex PCR, lists solely in-frame clones and lacks some. Clone size and the V and J calls come from that table; the DNA yielded D and trimming. Here the sample spans 60,000 to 65,000 clones, 70% to 80% being singletons. What was sequenced was peripheral blood. This TCR was recovered from an elderly woman with acute or convalescent COVID-19. V usage is TRBV7-9 and J usage is TRBJ1-2, with D perhaps matching TRBD1 (6 bases). Here the CDR3 DNA reads TGTGCCAGCAGCTTAGCTGGGGACACAGACTATGGCTACACCTTC. Translation: CASSLAGDTDYGYTF.